This T cell receptor (beta chain) was retrieved from a study of T-cell memory formation after mild COVID-19. About the research overall: TCR clusters were mostly confined to one donor each. Study observations and caveats: Clones shrinking between day 15 and 85 showed a balanced CD4/CD8 split, and those that grew later tilted toward CD4+. The appearance of some responding clones in pre-infection memory suggested that cross-reactive memory joined. Proof of SARS-CoV-2 specificity was absent for the second-wave clones that crested on day 37.

TCRdb independently ran MiXCR on the 5' RACE reads; one entry per CDR3 protein. The sample consists of nearly 250,000 distinct CDR3 sequences, 15% of them appearing once. Details on this clonotype: Its target is unknown.

V dropped 4 bases and J dropped 3 bases, with 13 bases sitting between them. The CDR3 consists of 15 residues. Germline V CDR1 and CDR2: SGHRS, YFSETQ. Sequenced: PBMCs or a T cell subset sorted from them (not recorded which). This chain uses TRBV5-1 with TRBJ1-4, with D tentatively TRBD1 (5 bases). The receptor's source is an adult woman who had mild COVID-19 (a few samples of this study predate the infection). Cell type and time point are not known. CDR3 DNA sequence: TGCGCCAGCAGCCTGCGGACGGGGCCTAATGAAAAACTGTTTTTT. It codes for CASSLRTGPNEKLFF.